The present entry profiles one T cell receptor (beta chain) with its context. Its antigen remains unidentified. The sample originates from a study of response to subunit inactivated influenza vaccine. Overall study findings and caveats: Each seasonal flu vaccination may recruit only limited new T cells, authors suggested.

One entry per CDR3 protein, called by TCRdb with MiXCR from the RT-PCR reads. There are hundreds of thousands of distinct CDR3 sequences in the sample; 18% occur only once, and under 13% lies in the top ten. This TCR was sampled from a man aged 45-65 years who received an inactivated influenza vaccine. The input for sequencing was PBMCs from blood, taken around 5 days after vaccination.

The CDR3, as DNA: TGTGCCAGCAGCCTCGCGACTAGTGCTAACAATGAGCAGTTCTTC. Encoded protein: CASSLATSANNEQFF. This chain joins TRBV13 and TRBJ2-1; perhaps TRBD2 as D (6 bases). V was trimmed by 5 bases and J by 5 bases, leaving 16 bases between them. The germline V gene encodes CDR1 PRHDT and CDR2 FYEKMQ (reference sequence). The CDR3 totals 15 residues.